These 32 T cell receptor beta chains share one sample of origin, sequenced in a study of T cells in Graves' hyperthyroidism and ophthalmopathy. Researchers amplified the TCR beta CDR3 regions from RNA transcripts. The HTBI set primed first-round TCR CDR3 RT-PCR. TCRdb re-analysed the multiplex PCR reads in MiXCR, keeping a single row per CDR3 protein. The repertoire holds roughly 350,000 distinct CDR3 sequences, with roughly 13% as singletons. Sequencing was performed on blood. These receptors came from a middle-aged woman with Graves' ophthalmopathy.

This clonotype was seen many times. V gene TRBV9 combines with J gene TRBJ2-1; D is uncertain. This CDR3 comprises 15 residues. Germline V gives CDR1 SGDLS, CDR2 YYNGEE. Deletions cut 7 bases from V and 0 bases from J, with 14 bases between. CDR3 region: CASARSESSYNEQFF. CDR3 nucleotides: TGTGCCAGCGCGAGGTCGGAGAGCTCCTACAATGAGCAGTTCTTC.

J is TRBJ2-7 and V is TRBV6-5, with no clear D. Germline CDR1 MNHEY, CDR2 SVGAGI. V was pared by 2 bases and J by 6 bases, with 11 bases between. The CDR3 consists of 13 residues. CDR3 loop: CASSYAPSGEQYF. The CDR3 region has the DNA TGTGCCAGCAGTTACGCCCCTTCGGGCGAGCAGTACTTC.

The table lists this clonotype with a few counts. The V call is TRBV7-9, the J call TRBJ1-6; 7 positions match TRBD1. This CDR3 is built from 16 residues. Per germline, CDR1 SEHNR and CDR2 FQNEAQ (reference sequence). The V gene end was trimmed by 4 bases and the J gene end by 3 bases; junction bases not matched to a gene: 6. The CDR3 coding sequence is TGTGCCAGCAGCTCAAACAGGGGCGACTATAATTCACCCCTCCACTTT. Its translation is CASSSNRGDYNSPLHF.

This clonotype came up many times. This chain's CDR3 is CATSDRRTTEAFF. The CDR3 DNA follows: TGTGCCACCAGTGATCGACGGACCACTGAAGCTTTCTTT. The rearrangement uses TRBV24-1 and TRBJ1-1; D gene unclear. The V and J ends lost 3 bases and 4 bases respectively, with 8 bases between them. CDR3 length: 13 residues. Germline V gene data show CDR1 as KGHDR and CDR2 as SFDVKD.

This clonotype was recorded at least ten times. This sequence joins TRBV27 and TRBJ1-5; D may be TRBD1 (5 bases). CDR1 is MNHEY and CDR2 is SMNVEV in the germline V gene (reference sequence). The CDR3 runs to 15 residues. Trimming took 3 bases from V and 6 from J, leaving 15 bases between them. Here the CDR3 DNA reads TGTGCCAGCAGTTTGAGGACACCGGACCCTCAGCCCCAGCATTTT. Protein sequence: CASSLRTPDPQPQHF.

In DNA, the CDR3 is TGTGCCAGCAGCCCAGGACTAGCGGGACTCTACGAGCAGTACTTC. Its protein product is CASSPGLAGLYEQYF. The V and J genes are TRBV6-2 or TRBV6-3 and TRBJ2-7; 12 positions match TRBD2. CDR1 is MNHEY, CDR2 SVGEGT, per germline. V shed 6 bases, J shed 3 bases, and the junction held 6 bases outside the gene matches. The CDR3 covers 15 residues.

Ten or more counts support this clonotype. The chain links TRBV27 to TRBJ2-2; D could derive from TRBD1 or TRBD2 (5 bases each). The germline V and J ends were trimmed by 6 bases and 2 bases, with 10 bases remaining between them. CDR3 length: 14 residues. CDR1 is MNHEY and CDR2 is SMNVEV in the germline V gene (reference sequence). In DNA, the CDR3 is TGTGCCAGCAGAGGGACCACCAACACCGGGGAGCTGTTTTTT. Its protein product is CASRGTTNTGELFF.

The V and J genes are TRBV19 and TRBJ1-1; perhaps TRBD1 as D (6 bases). The germline V gene has CDR1 LNHDA and CDR2 SQIVND (reference sequence). CDR3 length: 14 amino acids. V was trimmed by 5 bases and J by 5 bases, leaving 15 bases between them. The CDR3 DNA reads TGTGCCAGTAGTGAAATCCAGGGGCGGACTGAAGCTTTCTTT. Translation gives CASSEIQGRTEAFF.

In its sample, this clonotype was seen many times. This chain connects TRBV12-3 or TRBV12-4 to TRBJ1-4; 9 bases map to TRBD1. Germline trimming cut 6 bases from V and 0 bases from J; bases unmatched to any gene: 5. There are 16 residues in the CDR3. Written as DNA, the CDR3 is TGTGCCAGCAGCCTCGGACAGGGGACAACTAATGAAAAACTGTTTTTT. It codes for CASSLGQGTTNEKLFF.

Only a few counts were recorded for this clonotype. The chain combines TRBV19 with TRBJ2-3; 9 bases align to TRBD2. The V gene's germline CDR1 is LNHDA and CDR2 SQIVND (reference sequence). This CDR3 region has 16 residues. V dropped 4 bases and J dropped 4; count of bases not matched to a gene: 9. The CDR3 reads CASSNIAGATADTQYF. The CDR3 bases are TGTGCCAGTAGTAACATAGCGGGAGCCACCGCAGATACGCAGTATTTT. Full variable domain (remainder filled in from reference TRBV19 and TRBJ2-3): DGGITQSPKYLFRKEGQNVTLSCEQNLNHDAMYWYRQDPGQGLRLIYYSQIVNDFQKGDIAEGYSVSREKKESFPLTVTSAQKNPTAFYLCASSNIAGATADTQYFGPGTRLTVL.

This clonotype was seen a few times. The chain carries TRBV5-6 and TRBJ2-3; tentatively, D is TRBD2 (6 bases). CDR1 SGHDT and CDR2 YYEEEE come from the germline V gene. V was trimmed by 0 bases and J by 4 bases, leaving 12 bases between them. The CDR3 extends over 15 amino acids. The CDR3 sequence: CASSLAGSPPDTQYF. As DNA, the CDR3 is TGTGCCAGCAGCTTGGCCGGGAGCCCCCCAGATACGCAGTATTTT. Complete variable domain (other parts from reference TRBV5-6 and TRBJ2-3): DAGVTQSPTHLIKTRGQQVTLRCSPKSGHDTVSWYQQALGQGPQFIFQYYEEEERQRGNFPDRFSGHQFPNYSSELNVNALLLGDSALYLCASSLAGSPPDTQYFGPGTRLTVL.

The V gene is TRBV7-2, the J gene TRBJ2-6, with a weak D call TRBD2 (6 bases). Germline values: CDR1 SGHTA, CDR2 FQGNSA. This CDR3 is 15 amino acids long. With 3 bases removed from V and 3 bases from J, the gap between germline ends came to 9 bases. Written as DNA, the CDR3 is TGTGCCAGCAGCTTTTGGGAGGATGGGGCCAACGTCCTGACTTTC. This encodes CASSFWEDGANVLTF.

This clonotype has at least ten counts. CDR3: CASSLANRVVNQPQHF. CDR3 coding DNA: TGTGCCAGCAGTTTAGCGAACCGCGTTGTCAATCAGCCCCAGCATTTT. V gene TRBV12-3 or TRBV12-4 combines with J gene TRBJ1-5; D is uncertain. This CDR3 has 16 amino acids. V lost 0 bases, J lost 3 bases, and 12 bases lay in between.

This clonotype was observed at least ten times. This rearrangement joins TRBV12-3 or TRBV12-4 to TRBJ1-5; D is ambiguous. V lost 6 bases and J lost 6, with 15 bases in between. There are 14 residues in the CDR3. In DNA, the CDR3 is TGTGCCAGCAGCCCTGGCGTGTTTAGTCAGCCCCAGCATTTT. Translation: CASSPGVFSQPQHF.

This clonotype came up many times. The chain uses TRBV20-1 and TRBJ2-4, with 8 bases matching TRBD1. Germline V gives CDR1 DFQATT, CDR2 SNEGSKA (reference sequence). V trimming: 5 bases; J trimming: 6 bases; junction bases outside the gene matches: 9. The CDR3 sequence is 14 residues long. The DNA for the CDR3 is TGCAGTGCTGCTCACGGGACAGGAGGAAACATTCAGTACTTC. It specifies CSAAHGTGGNIQYF.

The chain carries TRBV19 and TRBJ1-6; D is possibly TRBD1 (6 bases). There are 15 residues in the CDR3. The V gene's germline CDR1 is LNHDA and CDR2 SQIVND (reference sequence). Trimming took off 5 bases at V and 3 bases at J, with 11 bases between the two ends. CDR3 DNA: TGTGCCAGTAGTCCTGGGACACTCTATAATTCACCCCTCCACTTT. This sequence encodes CASSPGTLYNSPLHF.

This clonotype has only a few counts. This chain uses TRBV5-4 with TRBJ2-5; D is unresolved. The V gene's germline CDR1 is SGHNT and CDR2 YYREEE (reference sequence). V lost 4 bases and J lost 7, with 11 bases in between. The CDR3 loop spans 12 amino acids. This CDR3 reads CASSHDPGTQYF. CDR3 DNA: TGTGCCAGCAGCCATGACCCGGGGACCCAGTACTTC.

The V and J genes are TRBV2 and TRBJ1-4; D gene ambiguous. The V gene lost 5 bases and the J gene lost 0 bases, with 16 bases spanning the gap. The CDR3 has 17 residues. Germline V gene sequence: CDR1 SNHLY, CDR2 FYNNEI. This CDR3 reads CASSQEGGLATNEKLFF. For the CDR3, the DNA is TGTGCCAGCAGTCAAGAGGGCGGGCTTGCAACTAATGAAAAACTGTTTTTT.

This clonotype was seen ten or more times. This rearrangement joins TRBV6-2 or TRBV6-3 to TRBJ1-1; D not certain. CDR1 is MNHEY and CDR2 is SVGEGT in the germline V gene. The CDR3 runs 13 residues. The V end lost 4 bases, the J end lost 5 bases, and 11 bases lay between the germline ends. The CDR3 here is CASSSALGTEAFF. In DNA, the CDR3 is TGTGCCAGCAGTTCGGCCTTGGGGACTGAAGCTTTCTTT.

This clonotype has a count of ten or more. The chain couples TRBV28 to TRBJ2-7; 9 bases are shared with TRBD1. Germline V gives CDR1 MDHEN, CDR2 SYDVKM. The trim removed 1 base at V and 7 bases at J, leaving 8 bases unmatched. The CDR3 is 15 amino acids. The CDR3 here is CASSLSGTGSREQYF. CDR3 bases: TGTGCCAGCAGTTTATCGGGGACAGGGAGTCGGGAGCAGTACTTC.

The V gene is TRBV20-1, the J gene TRBJ1-1, with a weak D call TRBD1 (5 bases). V shed 0 bases and J shed 0 bases, with 8 bases lying between them. The germline V gene encodes CDR1 DFQATT and CDR2 SNEGSKA (reference sequence). The CDR3 consists of 14 residues. CDR3 in DNA: TGCAGTGCTAGAGACCGACAGATGAACACTGAAGCTTTCTTT. Translating it yields CSARDRQMNTEAFF.

This clonotype showed up many times. The chain links TRBV7-8 to TRBJ1-5; D is perhaps TRBD1 (6 bases). Deletions cut 6 bases from V and 7 bases from J, with 13 bases between. Germline loops: CDR1 SGHVS, CDR2 FQNEAQ. This CDR3 has 13 residues. The chain's CDR3 is CASSITGFQPQHF. CDR3 nucleotides: TGTGCCAGCAGTATCACAGGGTTCCAGCCCCAGCATTTT. Based on the CDR3 plus reference TRBV7-8 and TRBJ1-5, the full variable domain is GAGVSQSPRYKVAKRGQDVALRCDPISGHVSLFWYQQALGQGPEFLTYFQNEAQLDKSGLPSDRFFAERPEGSVSTLKIQRTQQEDSAVYLCASSITGFQPQHFGDGTRLSIL.

This clonotype was observed a few times. V gene TRBV20-1 combines with J gene TRBJ2-1; maybe TRBD2 (6 bases). Germline assignment: CDR1 DFQATT and CDR2 SNEGSKA (reference sequence). There are 13 residues in the CDR3. V gave up 5 bases and J gave up 9 bases, with 17 bases separating them. The CDR3 coding sequence is TGCAGTGCTCATATTAAACTAGCTAGTGAGCAGTTCTTC. Translation: CSAHIKLASEQFF.

Many counts were recorded for this clonotype. This chain joins TRBV25-1 and TRBJ2-2; tentative D call: TRBD1 (6 bases). The V end lost 2 bases, the J end lost 0 bases, and 16 bases lay between the germline ends. From germline, CDR1 is MGHDK and CDR2 SYGVNS. The CDR3 is 18 amino acids. The CDR3 region has the DNA TGTGCCAGCAGTGAAATTAGTACAGGGATAGCGAACACCGGGGAGCTGTTTTTT. Amino acid sequence: CASSEISTGIANTGELFF.

Ten or more counts support this clonotype. The CDR3 protein is CASSLGDKIGGNTIYF. CDR3 in DNA: TGTGCCAGCAGTTTGGGCGACAAAATCGGGGGAAACACCATATATTTT. V is TRBV12-3 or TRBV12-4 and J is TRBJ1-3; D is undetermined. This CDR3 is built from 16 residues. V dropped 3 bases and J dropped 4 bases, with 16 bases sitting between them.

This clonotype was recorded many times. The chain employs TRBV15 and TRBJ1-2, with D perhaps TRBD1 (6 bases). With 0 bases removed from V and 1 base from J, the gap between germline ends came to 9 bases. From germline, CDR1 is LNHNV and CDR2 YYDKDF (reference sequence). This CDR3 contains 15 residues. The CDR3 nucleotides read TGTGCCACCAGCAGAGAACAGGGACTTAACTATGGCTACACCTTC. It is translated as CATSREQGLNYGYTF.

This clonotype was seen a few times. The chain recombines TRBV3-1 with TRBJ2-1; no clear D. Germline CDR1 reads LGHDT; CDR2 reads YNNKEL (reference sequence). CDR3 length: 13 amino acids. Trimming pared 0 bases from V and 6 bases from J, leaving 6 bases between. In DNA form, the CDR3 reads TGTGCCAGCAGCCAAGACTTCCTCAATGAGCAGTTCTTC. It yields the protein CASSQDFLNEQFF.

The rearrangement links TRBV9 to TRBJ2-7; 8 bases align to TRBD2. Germline V CDR1 and CDR2: SGDLS, YYNGEE. The CDR3 is 15 residues long. V lost 1 base and J lost 0; bases outside the gene matches: 3. DNA of the CDR3: TGTGCCAGCAGCGTAAGCGGGGGATTCTCCTACGAGCAGTACTTC. This sequence encodes CASSVSGGFSYEQYF.

This clonotype was picked up many times. The V call is TRBV6-1, the J call TRBJ2-3; D uncertain. The CDR3 loop spans 12 amino acids. CDR1 is MNHNS, CDR2 SASEGT, per germline. The V end lost 5 bases, the J end lost 2 bases, and 5 bases lay between the germline ends. CDR3 DNA: TGTGCCAGCAGTCGACACACAGATACGCAGTATTTT. Its protein product is CASSRHTDTQYF.

The sample holds a few counts of this clonotype. The V and J genes are TRBV12-3 or TRBV12-4 and TRBJ2-7; 7 nucleotides match TRBD2. This CDR3 spans 15 amino acids. J gave up 5 bases and V 4 bases, and 11 bases lay outside the gene matches. DNA for the CDR3: TGTGCCAGCAGTTCCCGTGGGGGGGGGGACGACGAGCAGTACTTC. As protein: CASSSRGGGDDEQYF.

Ten or more counts support this clonotype. This chain connects TRBV11-2 to TRBJ1-6, with 7 bases identical to TRBD1. The CDR3 extends over 14 amino acids. Trimming at V came to 3 bases and at J to 8 bases, leaving 4 bases not matched to a gene. CDR1 and CDR2 from the germline V gene are SGHAT and FQNNGV. The CDR3 region has the DNA TGTGCCAGCAGCTTGAGGGGGCAGGATTCACCCCTCCACTTT. Its translation is CASSLRGQDSPLHF.

V and J are TRBV4-1 and TRBJ1-2; 7 nucleotides align to TRBD1. The CDR3 runs to 16 residues. V shed 2 bases, J shed 8 bases, and the junction held 14 bases outside the gene matches. Germline V lookup: CDR1 MGHRA, CDR2 YSYEKL. The CDR3 is CASSQPRQGIGYGYTF. In DNA, the CDR3 is TGCGCCAGCAGCCAACCAAGACAGGGAATAGGTTACGGCTACACCTTC.